This T cell receptor (beta chain) emerged from a study of cytomegalovirus exposure and HLA in healthy donors. The CDR3 is 16 residues long. Trimming at V came to 4 bases and at J to 2 bases, leaving 9 bases not matched to a gene. CDR1 is MNHEY, CDR2 SVGAGI, per germline. The PCR used 60 Vbeta and 13 Jbeta primers. Method: immunoSEQ multiplex PCR; TCRdb's copy keeps in-frame clones and lacks some. The data hold 150,000 to 200,000 clones, with 65% to 85% observed a single time. The sample taken for sequencing was PBMCs. The source is a male donor in good health and CMV-seropositive. The rearrangement uses TRBV6-5 and TRBJ2-7; 9 bases match TRBD1. CDR3 sequence reads: CASSSGTGSLPYEQYF. DNA for the CDR3: TGTGCCAGCAGTTCCGGGACAGGGTCTCTACCCTACGAGCAGTACTTC.